This is a list of T cell receptor beta chains from one sample in a study of CD8+ T cells in alopecia areata. Repertoires were generated with immunoSEQ multiplex PCR, while TCRdb's copy carries only in-frame clones and drops some. Among 150,000 or so clones, around half were seen once, and the ten largest hold about 15%. The input for sequencing was CD8+ T cells sorted from blood, taken at week 4, from a patient treated with tofacitinib. These receptors originate from a human donor with alopecia areata. CDR3s include the opening cysteine and the closing phenylalanine or tryptophan. Each record gives: D gene, clone size, V gene, CDR3 length, J gene, CDR3 DNA, CDR3 protein. The D gene is left open where the match is weak. Size is omitted from some rows. Given values are once, few, many or a class for expanded clones.

d_gene: .; abundance: .; v_gene: TRBV6-5; len: 15; j_gene: TRBJ1-1; CDR3nt: TGTGCCAGCAGTTACTCTGTGACGGTGAACACTGAAGCTTTCTTT; CDR3aa: CASSYSVTVNTEAFF
d_gene: .; abundance: .; v_gene: TRBV5-6; len: 14; j_gene: TRBJ2-3; CDR3nt: TGTGCCAGCAGCTTGGGGGTAGGGCCAGATACGCAGTATTTT; CDR3aa: CASSLGVGPDTQYF
d_gene: .; abundance: .; v_gene: TRBV29-1; len: 15; j_gene: TRBJ2-7; CDR3nt: TGCAGCGTTGAAGATCCAGGGGGGGCCTCCTACGAGCAGTACTTC; CDR3aa: CSVEDPGGASYEQYF
d_gene: .; abundance: .; v_gene: TRBV5-1; len: 13; j_gene: TRBJ2-7; CDR3nt: TGCGCCAGCAGCTTCGGCAGAAACTACGAGCAGTACTTC; CDR3aa: CASSFGRNYEQYF
d_gene: .; abundance: few; v_gene: TRBV27; len: 13; j_gene: TRBJ1-5; CDR3nt: TGTGCCAGCAGCTCTTTCAGTGATCAGCCCCAGCATTTT; CDR3aa: CASSSFSDQPQHF
d_gene: .; abundance: .; v_gene: TRBV13; len: 14; j_gene: TRBJ1-1; CDR3nt: TGTGCCAGCAGCTTACTGGGGGCCCTCACCGAAGCTTTCTTT; CDR3aa: CASSLLGALTEAFF
d_gene: .; abundance: .; v_gene: TRBV30; len: 14; j_gene: TRBJ1-5; CDR3nt: TGTGCCTGGAGTGTACGAAATAGCAATCAGCCCCAGCATTTT; CDR3aa: CAWSVRNSNQPQHF
d_gene: .; abundance: .; v_gene: TRBV15; len: 14; j_gene: TRBJ2-7; CDR3nt: TGTGCCACCAGCAGAGACCGGGGCCCCTCTGAGCAGTACTTC; CDR3aa: CATSRDRGPSEQYF
d_gene: .; abundance: .; v_gene: TRBV5-6; len: 13; j_gene: TRBJ1-1; CDR3nt: TGTGCCAGCAGCGACAGGTTTGACACTGAAGCTTTCTTT; CDR3aa: CASSDRFDTEAFF
d_gene: TRBD1; abundance: .; v_gene: TRBV29-1; len: 12; j_gene: TRBJ1-2; CDR3nt: TGCAGCGCCCCGACAGGGGACTATGGCTACACCTTC; CDR3aa: CSAPTGDYGYTF
d_gene: .; abundance: .; v_gene: TRBV30; len: 14; j_gene: TRBJ2-7; CDR3nt: TGTGCCTGGAGCCGCCGGGAAGTAGGCTACGAGCAGTACTTC; CDR3aa: CAWSRREVGYEQYF
d_gene: TRBD1; abundance: .; v_gene: TRBV5-1; len: 16; j_gene: TRBJ1-2; CDR3nt: TGCGCCAGCAGCATAGGACAGGGGTTATCCGGCTATGGCTACACCTTC; CDR3aa: CASSIGQGLSGYGYTF
d_gene: TRBD1; abundance: .; v_gene: TRBV27; len: 14; j_gene: TRBJ1-4; CDR3nt: TGTGCCAGCAGTAAACAGGGGGCGCAGGAAAAACTGTTTTTT; CDR3aa: CASSKQGAQEKLFF
d_gene: .; abundance: .; v_gene: TRBV27; len: 12; j_gene: TRBJ2-7; CDR3nt: TGTGCCAGCAGTTTCCCTGCGGGCGAGCAGTACTTC; CDR3aa: CASSFPAGEQYF
d_gene: .; abundance: .; v_gene: TRBV4-2; len: 13; j_gene: TRBJ2-1; CDR3nt: TGTGCCAGCAGCCCCCCGTTAGGCAATGAGCAGTTCTTC; CDR3aa: CASSPPLGNEQFF
d_gene: TRBD1; abundance: .; v_gene: TRBV19; len: 15; j_gene: TRBJ2-7; CDR3nt: TGTGCCAGTAGTACACCGACAGGGCGCCCCTACGAGCAGTACTTC; CDR3aa: CASSTPTGRPYEQYF
d_gene: .; abundance: few; v_gene: TRBV13; len: 13; j_gene: TRBJ2-3; CDR3nt: TGTGCCAGCAGCTTAAGGATGGCGGATACGCAGTATTTT; CDR3aa: CASSLRMADTQYF
d_gene: .; abundance: .; v_gene: TRBV13; len: 15; j_gene: TRBJ1-1; CDR3nt: TGTGCCAGCAGCGCACCAAACCAGGTGAACACTGAAGCTTTCTTT; CDR3aa: CASSAPNQVNTEAFF
d_gene: .; abundance: .; v_gene: TRBV7-9; len: 11; j_gene: TRBJ2-7; CDR3nt: TGTGCCAGCAGCCCCGCCTACGAGCAGTACTTC; CDR3aa: CASSPAYEQYF
d_gene: .; abundance: .; v_gene: TRBV2; len: 14; j_gene: TRBJ1-5; CDR3nt: TGTGCCAGCAGTCCCACAGGGTTGAATCAGCCCCAGCATTTT; CDR3aa: CASSPTGLNQPQHF
d_gene: .; abundance: .; v_gene: TRBV29-1; len: 12; j_gene: TRBJ1-2; CDR3nt: TGCAGCGCCCCCCGGGTACCGCATGGCTACACCTTC; CDR3aa: CSAPRVPHGYTF
d_gene: TRBD1; abundance: .; v_gene: TRBV29-1; len: 15; j_gene: TRBJ2-7; CDR3nt: TGCAGCGTTGAGGGCCATGGGACAGCCTCCTACGAGCAGTACTTC; CDR3aa: CSVEGHGTASYEQYF
d_gene: .; abundance: once; v_gene: TRBV30; len: 15; j_gene: TRBJ2-3; CDR3nt: TGTGCCTGGAGTGTATCGGCTCCCTGGGAAGATACGCAGTATTTT; CDR3aa: CAWSVSAPWEDTQYF
d_gene: TRBD1; abundance: .; v_gene: TRBV25-1; len: 14; j_gene: TRBJ2-7; CDR3nt: TGTGCCAGCAGTGTAAACAGGGGGTCCTCCGAGCAGTACTTC; CDR3aa: CASSVNRGSSEQYF
d_gene: .; abundance: .; v_gene: TRBV25-1; len: 15; j_gene: TRBJ2-7; CDR3nt: TGTGCCAGCAGTGGACACGAGGTTTGGGGCTACGAGCAGTACTTC; CDR3aa: CASSGHEVWGYEQYF
d_gene: TRBD1; abundance: once; v_gene: TRBV9; len: 15; j_gene: TRBJ2-5; CDR3nt: TGTGCCAGCAGCACACGGACAGGGGAAATAGAGACCCAGTACTTC; CDR3aa: CASSTRTGEIETQYF
d_gene: .; abundance: few; v_gene: TRBV7-8; len: 16; j_gene: TRBJ2-3; CDR3nt: TGTGCCAGCAGCTCGAATTCTCGACAAACCACAGATACGCAGTATTTT; CDR3aa: CASSSNSRQTTDTQYF
d_gene: .; abundance: .; v_gene: TRBV11-2; len: 12; j_gene: TRBJ1-1; CDR3nt: TGTGCCAGCAGCTTAGGGACAGTTGAAGCTTTCTTT; CDR3aa: CASSLGTVEAFF
d_gene: .; abundance: .; v_gene: TRBV5-4; len: 15; j_gene: TRBJ2-7; CDR3nt: TGTGCCAGCAGCTCAAAGGGTGACGGCCCCTACGAGCAGTACTTC; CDR3aa: CASSSKGDGPYEQYF
d_gene: TRBD1; abundance: few; v_gene: TRBV13; len: 15; j_gene: TRBJ2-7; CDR3nt: TGTGCCAGCAGCCCACCGTCGGGACAGGGGTACGAGCAGTACTTC; CDR3aa: CASSPPSGQGYEQYF
d_gene: TRBD2; abundance: .; v_gene: TRBV5-6; len: 17; j_gene: TRBJ2-7; CDR3nt: TGTGCCAGCAGCTTGTTTGCCGGGGGGGTTAGCTCCTACGAGCAGTACTTC; CDR3aa: CASSLFAGGVSSYEQYF